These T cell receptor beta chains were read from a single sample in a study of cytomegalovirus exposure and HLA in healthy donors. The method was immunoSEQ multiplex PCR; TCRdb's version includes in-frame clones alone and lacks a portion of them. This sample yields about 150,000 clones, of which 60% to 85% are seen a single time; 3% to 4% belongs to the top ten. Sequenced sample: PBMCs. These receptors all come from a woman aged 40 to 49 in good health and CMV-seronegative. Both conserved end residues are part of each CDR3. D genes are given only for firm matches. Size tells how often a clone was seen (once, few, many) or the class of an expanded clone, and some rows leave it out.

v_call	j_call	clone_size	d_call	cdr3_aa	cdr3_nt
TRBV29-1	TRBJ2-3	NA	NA	CSGRDGLYSTDTQYF	TGCAGCGGCAGGGATGGTTTATACAGCACAGATACGCAGTATTTT
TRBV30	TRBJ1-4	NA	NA	CAWIGSSTVATNEKLFF	TGTGCCTGGATAGGGAGCTCAACCGTGGCAACTAATGAAAAACTGTTTTTT
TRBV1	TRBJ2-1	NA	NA	CTSSRQGAGNEQFF	TGCACCAGCAGTCGACAGGGGGCTGGGAATGAGCAGTTCTTC
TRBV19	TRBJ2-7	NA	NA	CASRDRRGEQYF	TGTGCCAGTAGGGACAGGAGGGGCGAGCAGTACTTC
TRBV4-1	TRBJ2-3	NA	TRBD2	CASSQDRSGTSTDTQYF	TGCGCCAGCAGCCAAGATAGAAGCGGGACTAGCACAGATACGCAGTATTTT
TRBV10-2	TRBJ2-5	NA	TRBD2	CASGGLHQETQYF	TGCGCCAGCGGGGGACTACACCAAGAGACCCAGTACTTC
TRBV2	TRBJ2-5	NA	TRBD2	CASNSLAGSQETQYF	TGTGCCAGCAATAGCCTAGCGGGAAGTCAGGAGACCCAGTACTTC
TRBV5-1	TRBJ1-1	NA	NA	CASSLDPGTEAFF	TGCGCCAGCAGCTTGGATCCGGGGACTGAAGCTTTCTTT
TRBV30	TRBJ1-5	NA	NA	CAWSQVNQPQHF	TGTGCCTGGAGCCAGGTCAATCAGCCCCAGCATTTT
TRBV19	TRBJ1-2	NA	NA	CASSSLGGVGYTF	TGTGCCAGTAGTTCCCTCGGCGGGGTTGGCTACACCTTC
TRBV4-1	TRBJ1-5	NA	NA	CASSQMGQNSNQPQHF	TGCGCCAGCAGCCAAATGGGCCAGAATAGCAATCAGCCCCAGCATTTT
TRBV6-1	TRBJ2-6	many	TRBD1	CASGTDSGANVLTF	TGTGCCAGCGGGACAGACTCTGGGGCCAACGTCCTGACTTTC
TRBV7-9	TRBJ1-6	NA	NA	CASSHSLGEDNSPLHF	TGTGCCAGCAGCCATAGTCTAGGAGAGGATAATTCACCCCTCCACTTT
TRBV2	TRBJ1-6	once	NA	CASSEAAPGNDSPLHF	TGTGCCAGCAGTGAAGCGGCCCCGGGTAACGATTCACCCCTCCACTTT
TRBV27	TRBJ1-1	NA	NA	CASSFLPGHLNTEAFF	TGTGCCAGCAGTTTCTTACCGGGACACCTGAACACTGAAGCTTTCTTT
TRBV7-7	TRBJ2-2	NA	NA	CASSPPGSIGELFF	TGTGCTAGCAGCCCGCCGGGGTCCATCGGGGAGCTGTTTTTT
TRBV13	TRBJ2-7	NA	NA	CASSTEQYF	TGTGCCAGCAGCACCGAGCAGTACTTC
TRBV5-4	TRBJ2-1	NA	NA	CASSLARGVSDEQFF	TGTGCCAGCAGCTTGGCCCGTGGTGTGAGCGATGAGCAGTTCTTC
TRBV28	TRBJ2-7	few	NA	CASRIQGYEQYF	TGTGCCAGCAGAATACAGGGTTACGAGCAGTACTTC
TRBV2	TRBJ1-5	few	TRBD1	CASSVGGGSNQPQHF	TGTGCCAGCAGTGTTGGAGGGGGCAGCAATCAGCCCCAGCATTTT
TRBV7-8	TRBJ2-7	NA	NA	CASSPPQVTGTSGEQYF	TGTGCCAGCAGCCCCCCTCAGGTGACAGGTACCTCGGGTGAGCAGTACTTC
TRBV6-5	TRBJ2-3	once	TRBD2	CASSIGLATDTQYF	TGTGCCAGCAGTATCGGACTAGCAACAGATACGCAGTATTTT